The 2 T cell receptor beta chains below all came from one sample that was sequenced in a study of breast tumors, draining lymph nodes, adjacent tissues. One entry per CDR3 protein, called by TCRdb with MiXCR from the multiplex PCR reads. The sample consists of about 230,000 distinct CDR3 sequences, 32% of them appearing once. Samples came from axillary lymph nodes draining the breast cancer. The material sequenced was axillary lymph node tissue. The receptors come from a female donor with breast cancer. Some clones in this sample may be carry-over from other donors' samples.

A few counts support this clonotype. It may be a read error: a sequence one base away is much more abundant. The V and J genes are TRBV11-2 and TRBJ2-7; D possibly corresponds to TRBD1 (5 bases). Germline CDR1 and CDR2: SGHAT and FQNNGV. The CDR3 consists of 14 residues. The V and J ends lost 4 bases and 2 bases respectively, with 12 bases between them. The CDR3 bases are TGTGCCAGCAGCTACTCGGACATTGCCTACGAGCAGTACTTC. Its protein product is CASSYSDIAYEQYF.

This clonotype was observed at least ten times. J is TRBJ2-3 and V is TRBV18; TRBD1 is a possible D gene (6 bases). Trimming pared 0 bases from V and 8 bases from J, leaving 6 bases between. This CDR3 comprises 12 residues. Germline V gives CDR1 KGHSH, CDR2 LQKENI. CDR3 sequence: CASSPPRGTQYF. CDR3 bases: TGTGCCAGCTCACCACCCAGGGGTACGCAGTATTTT.